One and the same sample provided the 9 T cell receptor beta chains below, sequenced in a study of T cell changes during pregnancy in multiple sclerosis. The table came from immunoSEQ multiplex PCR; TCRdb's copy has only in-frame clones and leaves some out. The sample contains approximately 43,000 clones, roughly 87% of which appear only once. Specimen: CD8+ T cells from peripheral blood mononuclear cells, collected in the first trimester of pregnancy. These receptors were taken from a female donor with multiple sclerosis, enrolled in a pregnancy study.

The CDR3 loop reads CASSQRGGTYEQYF. In nucleotides, the CDR3 is TGTGCCAGCTCACAGCGGGGGGGGACCTACGAGCAGTACTTC. The rearrangement links TRBV18 to TRBJ2-7; 10 nucleotides align to TRBD2. The CDR3 has 14 residues. V gave up 4 bases and J gave up 2 bases; unmatched junction bases: 2. Germline assignment: CDR1 KGHSH and CDR2 LQKENI.

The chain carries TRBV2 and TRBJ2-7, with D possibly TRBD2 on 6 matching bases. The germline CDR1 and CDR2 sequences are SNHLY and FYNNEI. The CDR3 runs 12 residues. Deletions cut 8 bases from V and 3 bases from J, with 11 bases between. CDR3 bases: TGTGCCAGCCTACAAGCGGGCTACGAGCAGTACTTC. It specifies CASLQAGYEQYF.

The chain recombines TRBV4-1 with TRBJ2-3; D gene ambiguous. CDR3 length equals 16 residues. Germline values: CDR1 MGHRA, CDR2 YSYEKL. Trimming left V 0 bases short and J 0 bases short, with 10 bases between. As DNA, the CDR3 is TGCGCCAGCAGCCAAGATCCGCTACCGAGCACAGATACGCAGTATTTT. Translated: CASSQDPLPSTDTQYF.

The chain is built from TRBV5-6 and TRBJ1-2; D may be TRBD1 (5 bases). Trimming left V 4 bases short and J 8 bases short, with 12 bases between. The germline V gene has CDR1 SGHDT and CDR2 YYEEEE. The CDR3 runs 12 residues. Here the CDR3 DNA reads TGTGCCAGCAGCCTGGGGGTACAGGGCTACACCTTC. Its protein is CASSLGVQGYTF.

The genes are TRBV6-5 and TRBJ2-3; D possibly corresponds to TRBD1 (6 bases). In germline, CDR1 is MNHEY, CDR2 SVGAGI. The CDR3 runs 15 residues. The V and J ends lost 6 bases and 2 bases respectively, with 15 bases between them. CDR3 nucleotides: TGTGCCAGCAGAGGGGGACACCTAAACACAGATACGCAGTATTTT. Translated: CASRGGHLNTDTQYF.

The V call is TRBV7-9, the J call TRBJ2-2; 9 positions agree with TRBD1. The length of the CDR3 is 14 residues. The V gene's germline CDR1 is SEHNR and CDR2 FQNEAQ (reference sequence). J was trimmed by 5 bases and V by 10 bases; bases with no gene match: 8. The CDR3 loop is CANTGTGSTGELFF. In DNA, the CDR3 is TGTGCCAACACCGGGACAGGGTCGACCGGGGAGCTGTTTTTT.

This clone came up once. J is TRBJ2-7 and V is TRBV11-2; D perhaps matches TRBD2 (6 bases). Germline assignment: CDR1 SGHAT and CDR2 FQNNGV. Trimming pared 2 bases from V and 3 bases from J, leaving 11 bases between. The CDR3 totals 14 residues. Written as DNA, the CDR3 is TGTGCCAGCAGCTTACGCGAGGACTACTACGAGCAGTACTTC. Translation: CASSLREDYYEQYF.

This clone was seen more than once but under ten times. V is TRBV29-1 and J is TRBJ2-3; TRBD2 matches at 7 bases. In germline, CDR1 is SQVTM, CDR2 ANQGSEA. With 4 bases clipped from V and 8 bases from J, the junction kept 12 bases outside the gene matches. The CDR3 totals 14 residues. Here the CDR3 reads CSVGASGAVGTQYF. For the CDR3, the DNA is TGCAGCGTTGGTGCTAGCGGAGCCGTCGGTACGCAGTATTTT.

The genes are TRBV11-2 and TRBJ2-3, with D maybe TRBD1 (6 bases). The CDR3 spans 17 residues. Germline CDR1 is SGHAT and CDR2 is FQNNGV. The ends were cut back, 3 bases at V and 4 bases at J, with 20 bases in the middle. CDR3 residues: CASSLGAAFKGADTQYF. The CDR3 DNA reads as TGTGCCAGCAGCTTGGGGGCTGCTTTTAAAGGGGCAGATACGCAGTATTTT.